This is a list of T cell receptor beta chains from one sample in a study of cytomegalovirus exposure and HLA in healthy donors. The protocol was immunoSEQ multiplex PCR, while the TCRdb copy is restricted to in-frame clones and leaves out a portion. The sample yields 90,000 to 130,000 clones, around 84% seen once. The sequencing input was PBMCs. The receptors stem from a woman in her twenties or thirties in good health and CMV-seronegative. Each CDR3 is given with its conserved first and last residue. A D gene is named only where the DNA matches it firmly. Expanded clones are given a class, and other clones once, few, many or no size at all.

v_gene	abundance	j_gene	d_gene	CDR3aa	CDR3nt
TRBV29-1	-	TRBJ2-2	-	CSARENTGELFF	TGCAGCGCCCGGGAGAACACCGGGGAGCTGTTTTTT
TRBV9	-	TRBJ1-1	TRBD1	CASSGAEQGLTEAFF	TGTGCCAGCAGCGGAGCCGAACAGGGGTTGACTGAAGCTTTCTTT
TRBV27	once	TRBJ2-3	-	CASSSRGPPADTQYF	TGTGCCAGCAGTTCCCGGGGTCCACCGGCAGATACGCAGTATTTT
TRBV25-1	-	TRBJ2-2	-	CASSVADPTGELFF	TGTGCCAGCAGTGTGGCCGATCCCACCGGGGAGCTGTTTTTT
TRBV19	-	TRBJ2-1	-	CASSMLRGNEQFF	TGTGCCAGTAGTATGCTGCGGGGCAATGAGCAGTTCTTC
TRBV29-1	-	TRBJ2-2	-	CSVEDPRTGELFF	TGCAGCGTTGAAGATCCTAGGACCGGGGAGCTGTTTTTT
TRBV9	-	TRBJ1-1	-	CASSPQGSEAFF	TGTGCCAGCAGCCCACAGGGCTCCGAAGCTTTCTTT
TRBV5-4	-	TRBJ1-1	-	CASSTWMGGGGTEAFF	TGTGCCAGCAGCACTTGGATGGGGGGAGGGGGCACTGAAGCTTTCTTT
TRBV7-6	-	TRBJ1-1	TRBD1	CASSGSPGTENTEAFF	TGTGCCAGCAGCGGCTCCCCCGGGACAGAGAACACTGAAGCTTTCTTT
TRBV7-6	-	TRBJ2-2	-	CASRIGGNTGELFF	TGTGCCAGCAGGATCGGCGGGAACACCGGGGAGCTGTTTTTT
TRBV2	-	TRBJ1-1	-	CASRPREGSIGRAFF	TGTGCCAGCAGGCCACGGGAAGGCTCTATTGGTCGAGCTTTCTTT
TRBV5-1	-	TRBJ1-3	TRBD1	CASGGQGDGNTIYF	TGCGCCAGCGGGGGACAGGGAGATGGAAACACCATATATTTT
TRBV6-5	-	TRBJ1-4	-	CASSYSFLAPEKKLFF	TGTGCCAGCAGTTACTCATTCCTTGCTCCGGAGAAGAAACTGTTTTTT
TRBV6-5	-	TRBJ2-1	-	CASQDYYNEQFF	TGTGCCAGCCAGGACTATTACAATGAGCAGTTCTTC
TRBV28	few	TRBJ2-7	-	CASSYDSSYEQYF	TGTGCCAGCAGTTACGACAGCTCCTACGAGCAGTACTTC
TRBV6-5	-	TRBJ1-2	-	CASSYGQGNNYGYTF	TGTGCCAGCAGTTACGGGCAGGGTAATAACTATGGCTACACCTTC